This TCR beta chain appears in the sequencing data of a study of tumor-infiltrating lymphocytes in oesophageal squamous cell carcinoma. The CDR3 has 12 amino acids. Trimming took 7 bases from V and 5 from J, leaving 11 bases between them. A single record per CDR3 protein comes from TCRdb applying MiXCR to the PCR reads. The profile shows 6,000 or so distinct CDR3 sequences, approximately 14% of them singletons. This clonotype was detected ten times or more. This TCR came from a male donor with esophageal squamous cell carcinoma. The sequencing sample was made of normal esophageal tissue next to the tumor. The chain employs TRBV12-3 or TRBV12-4 and TRBJ1-1; tentative D call: TRBD1 (6 bases). In DNA, the CDR3 is TGTGCCAGCACCTTAGGGGGGACTGAAGCTTTCTTT. Its protein product is CASTLGGTEAFF.